These 22 T cell receptor beta chains were all obtained from the same sample, sequenced in a study of T-cell reconstitution after alpha-beta-depleted transplantation in children. Unique molecular identifiers were incorporated into the prepared TCRbeta library. TCRdb ran MiXCR on the PCR reads and lists one entry per CDR3 protein. Altogether 210,000 or so distinct CDR3 sequences are present, approximately 9.5% being singletons, with the ten largest covering less than 8%. The starting material was PBMCs from the stem cell graft donor, obtained from the stem cell graft. These receptors all stem from a human donor who donated a stem cell graft to a child with acute lymphoblastic leukemia.

This clonotype was seen a few times. The chain carries TRBV5-1 and TRBJ2-1, with D possibly being TRBD1 (6 bases). This CDR3 has 17 residues. The germline CDR1 and CDR2 sequences are SGHRS and YFSETQ. Trimming removed 0 bases at V and 1 base at J, with 14 bases between. The CDR3, as DNA: TGCGCCAGCAGCTTGGGGAACACAGGGCTGTCCTACAATGAGCAGTTCTTC. Amino acid sequence: CASSLGNTGLSYNEQFF.

With regard to this clonotype: The final CDR3 position lacks the conserved phenylalanine or tryptophan, pointing to a likely read error. The chain has TRBV2 and TRBJ1-2; TRBD1 is a possible D gene (5 bases). The CDR3 is 15 residues long. Germline CDR1 reads SNHLY; CDR2 reads FYNNEI. The V end was cut by 8 bases, the J end by 4 bases, with 20 bases between. The CDR3 sequence: CASGDRGQGSYGYTC. The CDR3 coding sequence is TGTGCCAGCGGGGACCGGGGTCAGGGATCCTATGGCTACACCTGC.

This clonotype has at least ten counts. The genes are TRBV7-2 and TRBJ2-7; TRBD1 aligns across 7 bases. CDR3 length: 13 residues. After removal of 4 bases from V and 6 bases from J, the junction contained 6 bases not matched to a gene. CDR1 is SGHTA, CDR2 FQGNSA, per germline. The CDR3: CASSYGTVSEQYF. CDR3 sequence (DNA): TGTGCCAGCAGCTACGGGACAGTTAGCGAGCAGTACTTC.

The rearrangement joins TRBV10-1 to TRBJ2-2; 11 bases are a match to TRBD2. The CDR3 consists of 17 residues. In germline, CDR1 is WNHNN, CDR2 SYGVQD (reference sequence). Losses at the gene ends were 1 base for V and 6 bases for J; bases not matched to a gene: 7. The CDR3: CASSELTSGVFAGELFF. CDR3 nucleotide sequence: TGCGCCAGCAGTGAGTTGACTAGCGGGGTTTTTGCCGGGGAGCTGTTTTTT.

This clonotype was detected many times. The junction departs from germline at one end; a sequencing error may be responsible. The gene calls are TRBV5-1 and TRBJ1-3; no clear D gene. This CDR3 has 15 amino acids. Germline lookup yields CDR1 SGHRS and CDR2 YFSETQ. The CDR3 DNA follows: TGCGCCAGCAGCTTGAATTCGGTCCGTGGAGACACCATATATTTT. This encodes CASSLNSVRGDTIYF. Variable domain in full (rest from reference TRBV5-1 and TRBJ1-3): KAGVTQTPRYLIKTRGQQVTLSCSPISGHRSVSWYQQTPGQGLQFLFEYFSETQRNKGNFPGRFSGRQFSNSRSEMNVSTLELGDSALYLCASSLNSVRGDTIYFGEGSWLTVV.

This clonotype was detected only a few times. The chain uses TRBV7-9 and TRBJ1-6, with 12 bases lining up with TRBD1. J lost 9 bases, V lost 6 bases, and 6 bases had no gene match. In germline, CDR1 is SEHNR, CDR2 FQNEAQ (reference sequence). There are 15 residues in the CDR3. CDR3 loop: CASRFGTGGVSPLHF. CDR3 bases: TGTGCCAGCAGATTCGGGACAGGGGGCGTTTCACCCCTCCACTTT.

V is TRBV2 and J is TRBJ2-4; no definite D call. The CDR3 spans 13 residues. Germline assignment: CDR1 SNHLY and CDR2 FYNNEI. Trimming took 4 bases from V and 0 from J, leaving 4 bases between them. CDR3 bases: TGTGCCAGCAGTGGCATAGCCAAAAACATTCAGTACTTC. This codes for CASSGIAKNIQYF.

The chain uses TRBV27 and TRBJ1-6; unclear D gene. In germline, CDR1 is MNHEY, CDR2 SMNVEV (reference sequence). The CDR3 totals 20 residues. V dropped 0 bases and J dropped 0 bases, with 18 bases sitting between them. CDR3 loop: CASSLSSGRGTRSYNSPLHF. In DNA, the CDR3 is TGTGCCAGCAGTTTATCCAGCGGCAGAGGAACTCGCTCCTATAATTCACCCCTCCACTTT.

In this sample, this clonotype turned up many times. This chain links TRBV12-3 or TRBV12-4 with TRBJ2-5; tentative D call: TRBD1 (6 bases). V was clipped by 6 bases and J by 1 base, with 15 bases between them. The length of the CDR3 is 15 residues. CDR3 coding DNA: TGTGCCAGCAGCTTGCCGGGGACAACCCAAGAGACCCAGTACTTC. Translation: CASSLPGTTQETQYF.

This clonotype was observed a few times. The chain has TRBV10-3 and TRBJ2-7; D unclear. Per the germline V gene, CDR1 is ENHRY and CDR2 is SYGVKD. The CDR3 has 11 residues. V shed 5 bases and J shed 4 bases, with 6 bases lying between them. The CDR3 reads CAISNIYEQYF. As DNA, the CDR3 is TGTGCCATCAGTAATATTTACGAGCAGTACTTC.

This clonotype was detected only a few times. This chain links TRBV20-1 with TRBJ1-5; 7 bases agree with TRBD1. This CDR3 region has 14 residues. V lost 5 bases, J lost 5 bases, and 9 bases stayed unmatched. In germline, CDR1 is DFQATT, CDR2 SNEGSKA (reference sequence). In DNA, the CDR3 is TGCAGTGCTTATCGACAGGGTGGGTATCAGCCCCAGCATTTT. This encodes CSAYRQGGYQPQHF.

This clonotype was seen many times. J is TRBJ1-5 and V is TRBV10-2; a possible D gene is TRBD1 (6 bases). Germline V CDR1 and CDR2: WSHSY, SAAADI. The CDR3 spans 15 residues. V lost 5 bases to trimming and J lost 0 bases, with 11 bases between them. CDR3 in DNA: TGCGCCAGCAGTACCACAGGGATTAGCAATCAGCCCCAGCATTTT. This sequence encodes CASSTTGISNQPQHF.

This clonotype showed up many times. In nucleotides, the CDR3 is TGTGCCAGCAGCTTATCTGTTAACAGGGCCAAAAACATTCAGTACTTC. Translating it yields CASSLSVNRAKNIQYF. V gene TRBV7-2 combines with J gene TRBJ2-4; the D gene is possibly TRBD1 (5 bases). From germline, CDR1 is SGHTA and CDR2 FQGNSA. The V gene lost 2 bases and the J gene lost 1 base, with 12 bases spanning the gap. CDR3 length: 16 residues.

The J gene is TRBJ2-2, the V gene TRBV5-6, with TRBD2 identical over 9 bases. Per the germline V gene, CDR1 is SGHDT and CDR2 is YYEEEE. CDR3 length equals 14 residues. V lost 4 bases to trimming and J lost 8 bases; unmatched junction nucleotides: 6. The CDR3 bases are TGTGCCAGCAGCCGCGGGACTAGCTGGGGGGAGCTGTTTTTT. This translates into CASSRGTSWGELFF.

The chain has TRBV11-2 and TRBJ2-7; 8 bases are shared with TRBD2. The germline V gene has CDR1 SGHAT and CDR2 FQNNGV. This CDR3 is built from 18 residues. Trimming cost V 5 bases and J 3 bases; bases outside gene matches: 18. For the CDR3, the DNA is TGTGCCAGCAGCCAAGAGATAGGCGGGGGGTATGAGCGCTACGAGCAGTACTTC. It encodes CASSQEIGGGYERYEQYF.

The chain uses TRBV11-2 and TRBJ1-6; 8 bases are shared with TRBD1. Germline CDR1 is SGHAT and CDR2 is FQNNGV. J gave up 4 bases and V 4 bases, and 6 bases lay outside the gene matches. The CDR3 spans 16 residues. The CDR3 reads CASSSRTGTYNSPLHF. Here the CDR3 DNA reads TGTGCCAGCAGCTCTCGGACAGGGACATATAATTCACCCCTCCACTTT.

This clonotype appeared many times. CDR3 in DNA: TGTGCCAGCAGCCGCGACACAGGGCGGGTGATGCAGTACTTC. Translating it yields CASSRDTGRVMQYF. The rearrangement joins TRBV7-9 to TRBJ2-7, with D tentatively TRBD1 (6 bases). Trimming cost V 5 bases and J 9 bases, with 20 bases left between them. This CDR3 spans 14 amino acids. From germline, CDR1 is SEHNR and CDR2 FQNEAQ (reference sequence).

This chain links TRBV10-3 with TRBJ2-5, with D perhaps TRBD1 or TRBD2 (5 bases each). Trimming stripped 2 bases from V and 7 bases from J, with 20 bases between. The CDR3 extends over 16 amino acids. Germline CDR1 reads ENHRY; CDR2 reads SYGVKD. CDR3 sequence: CAISELQGPDQGTQYF. The CDR3 bases are TGTGCCATCAGTGAGCTTCAGGGACCGGATCAGGGGACCCAGTACTTC.

The table lists this clonotype with a few counts. The rearrangement links TRBV19 to TRBJ2-7; 8 bases agree with TRBD1. The CDR3 is 13 amino acids. After removal of 9 bases from V and 4 bases from J, the junction contained 8 bases not matched to a gene. Germline lookup yields CDR1 LNHDA and CDR2 SQIVND (reference sequence). For the CDR3, the DNA is TGTGCCAGCCATAGGACAGGGAATTACGAGCAGTACTTC. Translation gives CASHRTGNYEQYF.

The chain employs TRBV10-3 and TRBJ1-5, with D possibly being TRBD1 (6 bases). V shed 4 bases and J shed 2 bases, with 9 bases lying between them. The V gene's germline CDR1 is ENHRY and CDR2 SYGVKD. The CDR3 totals 14 residues. The CDR3 nucleotides are TGTGCCATCAGTGGCTCAGGGGGCAATCAGCCCCAGCATTTT. Its protein product is CAISGSGGNQPQHF.

This chain uses TRBV7-2 with TRBJ2-7; D is possibly TRBD2 (6 bases). The CDR3 spans 17 residues. CDR1 is SGHTA, CDR2 FQGNSA, per germline. The V and J ends lost 1 base and 5 bases respectively, with 21 bases between them. The CDR3 loop is CASSLGGDRGYLNEQYF. CDR3 in DNA: TGTGCCAGCAGCTTAGGGGGGGACCGGGGGTATTTGAACGAGCAGTACTTC.

The chain links TRBV5-1 to TRBJ1-1; D remains unclear. V dropped 6 bases and J dropped 0 bases, with 12 bases sitting between them. CDR1 is SGHRS and CDR2 is YFSETQ in the germline V gene. The CDR3 covers 14 residues. CDR3 sequence reads: CASTKDGMNTEAFF. CDR3 sequence (DNA): TGCGCCAGCACAAAGGACGGTATGAACACTGAAGCTTTCTTT.